Listed below are T cell receptor beta chains from one sample, sequenced in a study of cytomegalovirus exposure and HLA in healthy donors. The data were produced by immunoSEQ multiplex PCR, yet TCRdb's version contains in-frame clones alone and is incomplete. The data contain roughly 150,000 clones, around 75% of them singletons. The sample taken for sequencing was PBMCs. The receptors were gathered from a young man in good health and CMV-seropositive. Both conserved end residues are part of each CDR3. A D gene is named only where the DNA matches it firmly. Where a row states a size, it is once, few, many or the class of an expanded clone; other rows omit it.

j_call	v_call	d_call	clone_size	cdr3_nt	cdr3_aa
TRBJ2-3	TRBV28	TRBD1	NA	TGTGCCAGCAGTCCCCTGGACAGGGGCGCAGATACGCAGTATTTT	CASSPLDRGADTQYF
TRBJ2-5	TRBV5-6	TRBD1	NA	TGTGCCAGCAGCTTGGGGACAGGGGGCCAGACCCAGTACTTC	CASSLGTGGQTQYF
TRBJ1-4	TRBV9	TRBD1	NA	TGTGCCAGCAGCGTGACGGGACAGGGCAATGAAAAACTGTTTTTT	CASSVTGQGNEKLFF
TRBJ1-1	TRBV11-2	NA	NA	TGTGCCAGCAGCCCGTTGACTGAAGCTTTCTTT	CASSPLTEAFF
TRBJ1-2	TRBV6-5	TRBD1	once	TGTGCCAGCACCTACGGACAGGGGAGTGGTGGCTACACCTTC	CASTYGQGSGGYTF
TRBJ1-3	TRBV5-1	TRBD1	once	TGCGCCAGCAGCTGGGACAGTGGGGGGCTTTCTGGAAACACCATATATTTT	CASSWDSGGLSGNTIYF
TRBJ2-2	TRBV5-8	TRBD1	NA	TGTGCCAGCAGGGGACAGGCGGACACCGGGGAGCTGTTTTTT	CASRGQADTGELFF
TRBJ2-5	TRBV10-2	TRBD2	NA	TGCGCCAGCAAGAGACTAGCGGGGGGCCAAGAGACCCAGTACTTC	CASKRLAGGQETQYF
TRBJ2-3	TRBV5-6	TRBD2	NA	TGTGCCAGCAGCCTGACTAGCGGGCGTAAAAGTTTT	CASSLTSGRKSF
TRBJ1-2	TRBV6-5	TRBD1	NA	TGTGCCAGCCACAGGGGGTCGGACTATGGCTACACCTTC	CASHRGSDYGYTF
TRBJ1-1	TRBV7-9	NA	NA	TGTGCCAGCAGCTCGGAGGGATCAGGGACTGAAGCTTTCTTT	CASSSEGSGTEAFF
TRBJ1-5	TRBV19	NA	few	TGTGCCAGTAGCACAACCTGGGGGGGCACTAGCAATCAGCCCCAGCATTTT	CASSTTWGGTSNQPQHF
TRBJ2-5	TRBV7-9	TRBD1	once	TGTGCCAGCAGCTTAGCCATCTCGGACAGGGGGAAAGAGACCCAGTACTTC	CASSLAISDRGKETQYF
TRBJ1-1	TRBV10-3	NA	NA	TGTGCCATCAGTGAGCGGCAGGGGCCTGAAGCTTTCTTT	CAISERQGPEAFF
TRBJ1-4	TRBV5-4	NA	NA	TGTGCCAGCAGCTTGGTCGGGGAAAAACTGTTTTTT	CASSLVGEKLFF
TRBJ1-5	TRBV6-1	TRBD1	few	TGTGCCAGCAACCCGGGACAGACTGGCAATCAGCCCCAGCATTTT	CASNPGQTGNQPQHF
TRBJ1-4	TRBV5-1	TRBD1	NA	TGCGCCAGCAGCTTAGGGACAGGGTCGACTAATGAAAAACTGTTTTTT	CASSLGTGSTNEKLFF
TRBJ1-2	TRBV7-2	NA	NA	TGTGCCAGCAGCTTAGGATTCTCACAGGGAACCCATGGCTACACCTTC	CASSLGFSQGTHGYTF
TRBJ1-5	TRBV19	TRBD1	NA	TGTGCCAGTAGTAGGGGACAGGGGCGGACGAGGAATCAGCCCCAGCATTTT	CASSRGQGRTRNQPQHF
TRBJ1-1	TRBV2	NA	few	TGTGCCAGCAATGGGGGCACGAACACTGAAGCTTTCTTT	CASNGGTNTEAFF
TRBJ2-3	TRBV5-1	NA	NA	TGCGCCAGCAGCTTGGACACGGGTACAGATACGCAGTATTTT	CASSLDTGTDTQYF
TRBJ1-1	TRBV19	TRBD1	NA	TGTGCCAGTAGTATCCCCGGGACAGGGGTCGAAGCTTTCTTT	CASSIPGTGVEAFF
TRBJ1-1	TRBV6-6	NA	NA	TGTGCCGGGGGGATGAGGGACACTGAAGCTTTCTTT	CAGGMRDTEAFF
TRBJ1-1	TRBV28	NA	NA	TGTGCCAGCAGTTTCGGTGACACTGAAGCTTTCTTT	CASSFGDTEAFF
TRBJ1-1	TRBV7-9	NA	NA	TGTGCCAGCAGCATTTATAGCGGGAACACTGAAGCTTTCTTT	CASSIYSGNTEAFF
TRBJ2-3	TRBV13	NA	NA	TGTGCCAGCAGCTTAGGGTCGGGGGGCACAGATACGCAGTATTTT	CASSLGSGGTDTQYF
TRBJ1-2	TRBV6-1	NA	few	TGTGCCAGCACTCAGATCGGGGGGTGGACCTTC	CASTQIGGWTF
TRBJ1-1	TRBV9	NA	NA	TGTGCCAGCAGCGGGAGTCAGAACACTGAAGCTTTCTTT	CASSGSQNTEAFF
TRBJ1-5	TRBV19	NA	once	TGTGCCAGTAGCCCAACAGACTATAGCAATCAGCCCCAGCATTTT	CASSPTDYSNQPQHF
TRBJ2-5	TRBV4-2	TRBD2	NA	TGTGCCAGCAGCCCCCGGGAGGACTTCCAAGAGACCCAGTACTTC	CASSPREDFQETQYF
TRBJ2-2	TRBV5-4	TRBD2	NA	TGTGCCAGCAGCTTGGGAGGTTCTAGCGGGAGGGCCGGGGAGCTGTTTTTT	CASSLGGSSGRAGELFF
TRBJ2-5	TRBV2	NA	NA	TGTGCCAGCAGTGAAGCGCGTGGCGGATACCAAGAGACCCAGTACTTC	CASSEARGGYQETQYF
TRBJ1-1	TRBV2	NA	NA	TGTGCCAGCACCGTTGACACTGAAGCTTTCTTT	CASTVDTEAFF
TRBJ2-1	TRBV7-9	TRBD2	NA	TGTGCCAGCAGCTCGCCAGGACTAGCGGGAGTTCTCAATGAGCAGTTCTTC	CASSSPGLAGVLNEQFF
TRBJ1-1	TRBV6-5	NA	NA	TGTGCCAGCAGTTACTCTCAGGGGCGGAACACTGAAGCTTTCTTT	CASSYSQGRNTEAFF
TRBJ2-1	TRBV2	TRBD2	NA	TGTGCCTCGAGGACCCAGCGGGAGAGCAATGAGCAGTTCTTC	CASRTQRESNEQFF
TRBJ1-3	TRBV5-4	NA	few	TGTGCCAGCAGCTTGGGAGGACAAAGCTCTGGAAACACCATATATTTT	CASSLGGQSSGNTIYF